This T cell receptor (beta chain) was sequenced for a study of blood T cell repertoires in COVID-19. About the study: There were acute and convalescent COVID-19 samples, and they came from the United States, Italy and Spain. Nucleic acid was either cDNA or gDNA, and it came from T cells, B-cell-depleted T cells, or PBMCs.

CDR3 length: 15 residues. The germline gives CDR1 SGHRS, CDR2 YFSETQ. The ends lost 2 bases at V and 2 bases at J; junction bases unmatched: 3. In the authors' workflow: Scientists estimated how many nucleated cells there were by amplifying reference gene primers. Method: immunoSEQ multiplex PCR; TCRdb's copy keeps in-frame clones and lacks some. The V and J calls and the clone size are those of that table, but D and trimming were determined from the DNA. The sample lists some 150,000 clones; 87% were seen once. Sequencing used peripheral blood. This rearrangement joins TRBV5-1 to TRBJ2-7; 11 positions match TRBD2. The TCR comes from a woman in her sixties or seventies who had recovered from COVID-19. CDR3 protein: CASSFVAGGPYEQYF. CDR3 DNA sequence: TGCGCCAGCAGCTTTGTAGCGGGGGGGCCCTACGAGCAGTACTTC.